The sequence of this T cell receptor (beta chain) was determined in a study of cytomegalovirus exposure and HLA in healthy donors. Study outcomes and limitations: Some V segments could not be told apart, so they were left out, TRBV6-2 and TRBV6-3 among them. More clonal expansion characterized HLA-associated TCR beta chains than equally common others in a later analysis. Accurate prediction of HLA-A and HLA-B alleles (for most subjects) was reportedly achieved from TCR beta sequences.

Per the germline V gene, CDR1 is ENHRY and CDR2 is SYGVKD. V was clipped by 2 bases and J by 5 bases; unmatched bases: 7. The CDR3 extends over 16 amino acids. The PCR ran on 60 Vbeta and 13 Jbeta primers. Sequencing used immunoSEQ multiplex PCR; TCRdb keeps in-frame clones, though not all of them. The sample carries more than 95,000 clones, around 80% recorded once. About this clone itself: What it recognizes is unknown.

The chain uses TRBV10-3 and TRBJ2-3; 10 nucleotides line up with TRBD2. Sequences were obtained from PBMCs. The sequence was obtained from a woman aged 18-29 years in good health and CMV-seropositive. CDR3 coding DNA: TGTGCCATCAGTGAGCCCCTAGCGGGAGAGGGAGATACGCAGTATTTT. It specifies CAISEPLAGEGDTQYF.